Listed below are T cell receptor beta chains from one sample, sequenced in a study of human T cells and chemical hapten exposure. TCRdb independently ran MiXCR on the RACE reads; one entry per CDR3 protein. There are around 340,000 distinct CDR3 sequences in the sample; approximately 6.3% occur only once, and 7.5% to 9% lies in the top ten. Sequencing used whole blood, obtained in connection with sensitization to the hapten diphenylcyclopropenone (DPC). These receptors were taken from a woman aged 18-30 years with alopecia areata. Some clones in this sample may be carry-over from other donors' samples. Both conserved end residues are part of each CDR3. D genes are given only for firm matches. Size is omitted from some rows. Given values are once, few, many or a class for expanded clones.

abundance: NA
j_gene: TRBJ1-1
v_gene: TRBV6-1
d_gene: TRBD1
CDR3aa: CAIRRQGMNTEAFF
CDR3nt: TGTGCCATCCGGAGACAGGGGATGAACACTGAAGCTTTCTTT

abundance: few
j_gene: TRBJ1-5
v_gene: TRBV12-3/TRBV12-4
d_gene: NA
CDR3aa: CASRLSSNQPQHF
CDR3nt: TGTGCCAGCAGGTTAAGCAGCAATCAGCCCCAGCATTTT

abundance: NA
j_gene: TRBJ2-7
v_gene: TRBV20-1
d_gene: NA
CDR3aa: CSASSSEQYF
CDR3nt: TGCAGTGCTTCCAGTTCCGAGCAGTACTTC

abundance: many
j_gene: TRBJ2-7
v_gene: TRBV5-1
d_gene: NA
CDR3aa: CASSSLYVGATYEQYF
CDR3nt: TGCGCCAGCAGCTCACTCTACGTCGGGGCAACCTACGAGCAGTACTTC

abundance: many
j_gene: TRBJ1-1
v_gene: TRBV7-2
d_gene: NA
CDR3aa: CASSLGRGATEAFF
CDR3nt: TGTGCCAGCAGCTTAGGCCGAGGCGCCACTGAAGCTTTCTTT

abundance: NA
j_gene: TRBJ1-5
v_gene: TRBV2
d_gene: NA
CDR3aa: CASSRSGGNQPQHF
CDR3nt: TGTGCCAGCAGTCGGTCCGGCGGCAATCAGCCCCAGCATTTT

abundance: NA
j_gene: TRBJ1-3
v_gene: TRBV6-6
d_gene: NA
CDR3aa: CASSLDGSSGNTIYF
CDR3nt: TGTGCCAGCAGTTTGGACGGGAGCTCTGGAAACACCATATATTTT

abundance: NA
j_gene: TRBJ1-4
v_gene: TRBV7-2
d_gene: TRBD1
CDR3aa: CASSLEEGTGIPGLFF
CDR3nt: TGTGCCAGCAGCTTAGAAGAAGGGACAGGGATCCCAGGACTGTTTTTT

abundance: few
j_gene: TRBJ2-5
v_gene: TRBV2
d_gene: TRBD1
CDR3aa: CASSEQGQQETQYF
CDR3nt: TGTGCCAGCAGTGAGCAGGGACAGCAAGAGACCCAGTACTTC

abundance: many
j_gene: TRBJ2-2
v_gene: TRBV6-5
d_gene: TRBD2
CDR3aa: CASSSPRLAGGPDGELFF
CDR3nt: TGTGCCAGCAGTTCGCCCCGACTAGCGGGGGGGCCTGACGGGGAGCTGTTTTTT

abundance: many
j_gene: TRBJ2-7
v_gene: TRBV5-1
d_gene: TRBD1
CDR3aa: CASSPQGQPNEQYF
CDR3nt: TGCGCCAGCAGCCCACAGGGGCAGCCCAACGAGCAGTACTTC

abundance: few
j_gene: TRBJ2-5
v_gene: TRBV24-1
d_gene: NA
CDR3aa: CATRKGAGGAETQYF
CDR3nt: TGTGCCACCAGAAAAGGAGCGGGCGGCGCAGAGACCCAGTACTTC

abundance: many
j_gene: TRBJ2-7
v_gene: TRBV6-2/TRBV6-3
d_gene: NA
CDR3aa: CASSYSGKYYEQYF
CDR3nt: TGTGCCAGCAGTTACTCGGGGAAATACTACGAGCAGTACTTC

abundance: NA
j_gene: TRBJ1-2
v_gene: TRBV6-2/TRBV6-3
d_gene: NA
CDR3aa: CASSPGQPGNYGYTF
CDR3nt: TGTGCCAGCAGTCCAGGACAGCCCGGTAACTATGGCTACACCTTC

abundance: NA
j_gene: TRBJ1-1
v_gene: TRBV11-2
d_gene: NA
CDR3aa: CALSLRVLPAEAFF
CDR3nt: TGTGCCTTGTCTCTAAGAGTCCTCCCGGCTGAAGCTTTCTTT

abundance: NA
j_gene: TRBJ1-4
v_gene: TRBV3-1
d_gene: TRBD1
CDR3aa: CASSQTGGSEKLFF
CDR3nt: TGTGCCAGCAGCCAGACAGGGGGGAGTGAAAAACTGTTTTTT

abundance: few
j_gene: TRBJ1-2
v_gene: TRBV28
d_gene: NA
CDR3aa: CASSISNYGYTF
CDR3nt: TGTGCCAGCAGTATCAGCAACTATGGCTACACCTTC

abundance: many
j_gene: TRBJ2-7
v_gene: TRBV6-5
d_gene: NA
CDR3aa: CASSYIGSEQYF
CDR3nt: TGTGCCAGCAGTTACATAGGGTCCGAGCAGTACTTC

abundance: NA
j_gene: TRBJ1-1
v_gene: TRBV27
d_gene: TRBD1
CDR3aa: CASRRSTGVGTEAFF
CDR3nt: TGTGCCAGCAGAAGAAGTACAGGGGTGGGCACTGAAGCTTTCTTT

abundance: NA
j_gene: TRBJ2-7
v_gene: TRBV6-2/TRBV6-3
d_gene: NA
CDR3aa: CASSYSLEGGEHYF
CDR3nt: TGTGCCAGCAGTTACTCGTTGGAGGGTGGGGAGCATTACTTC

abundance: many
j_gene: TRBJ2-7
v_gene: TRBV9
d_gene: NA
CDR3aa: CASSPRQSSYEQYF
CDR3nt: TGTGCCAGCAGCCCCCGACAGAGCTCCTACGAGCAGTACTTC

abundance: few
j_gene: TRBJ2-7
v_gene: TRBV18
d_gene: TRBD2
CDR3aa: CASSPASGVDEQYF
CDR3nt: TGTGCCAGCTCACCGGCGAGCGGGGTCGACGAGCAGTACTTC

abundance: many
j_gene: TRBJ2-7
v_gene: TRBV7-9
d_gene: NA
CDR3aa: CASSLAGREQYF
CDR3nt: TGTGCCAGCAGCTTAGCGGGGCGGGAGCAGTACTTC

abundance: many
j_gene: TRBJ2-3
v_gene: TRBV11-3
d_gene: NA
CDR3aa: CASSRGSSTDTQYF
CDR3nt: TGTGCCAGCAGCCGGGGATCCAGCACAGATACGCAGTATTTT

abundance: few
j_gene: TRBJ2-7
v_gene: TRBV20-1
d_gene: TRBD1
CDR3aa: CSATPRDRDYEQYF
CDR3nt: TGCAGTGCTACCCCCCGGGACAGGGACTACGAGCAGTACTTC

abundance: few
j_gene: TRBJ2-3
v_gene: TRBV10-3
d_gene: NA
CDR3aa: CAINSGTQADTQYF
CDR3nt: TGTGCCATTAACAGCGGGACACAAGCAGATACGCAGTATTTT

abundance: few
j_gene: TRBJ1-2
v_gene: TRBV7-2
d_gene: TRBD1
CDR3aa: CASSLSRGRGYGYTF
CDR3nt: TGTGCCAGCAGCCTTAGCAGGGGGCGAGGGTATGGCTACACCTTC

abundance: NA
j_gene: TRBJ1-1
v_gene: TRBV11-2
d_gene: TRBD1
CDR3aa: CASSLTGVSTEAFF
CDR3nt: TGTGCCAGCAGCTTAACAGGGGTATCCACTGAAGCTTTCTTT

abundance: few
j_gene: TRBJ1-1
v_gene: TRBV3-1
d_gene: NA
CDR3aa: CASSLLTQDRGSEAFF
CDR3nt: TGTGCCAGCAGCCTCCTGACCCAAGACCGGGGCTCTGAAGCTTTCTTT

abundance: many
j_gene: TRBJ2-7
v_gene: TRBV6-1
d_gene: NA
CDR3aa: CASSDYEQYF
CDR3nt: TGTGCCAGCAGTGATTACGAGCAGTACTTC

abundance: many
j_gene: TRBJ1-1
v_gene: TRBV6-2/TRBV6-3
d_gene: NA
CDR3aa: CASSYSGREMNTEAFF
CDR3nt: TGTGCCAGCAGTTACTCAGGCAGGGAAATGAACACTGAAGCTTTCTTT

abundance: many
j_gene: TRBJ2-5
v_gene: TRBV4-3
d_gene: NA
CDR3aa: CASSQDEGVETQYF
CDR3nt: TGCGCCAGCAGCCAAGATGAGGGGGTAGAGACCCAGTACTTC

abundance: few
j_gene: TRBJ2-4
v_gene: TRBV4-3
d_gene: NA
CDR3aa: CASSQRGVKNIQYF
CDR3nt: TGCGCCAGCAGCCAGAGAGGAGTTAAAAACATTCAGTACTTC

abundance: many
j_gene: TRBJ2-2
v_gene: TRBV4-3
d_gene: TRBD2
CDR3aa: CASSQGRGNTGELFF
CDR3nt: TGCGCCAGCAGCCAGGGGAGGGGGAACACCGGGGAGCTGTTTTTT

abundance: few
j_gene: TRBJ2-7
v_gene: TRBV13
d_gene: TRBD2
CDR3aa: CASSSGTSGYEQYF
CDR3nt: TGTGCCAGCAGCTCCGGGACTAGCGGGTACGAGCAGTACTTC

abundance: many
j_gene: TRBJ2-1
v_gene: TRBV7-6
d_gene: TRBD1
CDR3aa: CASSLATGGLSYNEQFF
CDR3nt: TGTGCCAGCAGCTTAGCTACAGGGGGCCTATCCTACAATGAGCAGTTCTTC

abundance: many
j_gene: TRBJ2-3
v_gene: TRBV9
d_gene: TRBD2
CDR3aa: CASSVAGGPGTDTQYF
CDR3nt: TGTGCCAGCAGCGTAGCGGGGGGGCCGGGCACAGATACGCAGTATTTT

abundance: few
j_gene: TRBJ2-6
v_gene: TRBV6-2/TRBV6-3
d_gene: NA
CDR3aa: CASSAGAGANVLTF
CDR3nt: TGTGCCAGCAGTGCGGGGGCGGGGGCCAACGTCCTGACTTTC

abundance: NA
j_gene: TRBJ2-1
v_gene: TRBV10-3
d_gene: NA
CDR3aa: CAISYGTYNEQFF
CDR3nt: TGTGCCATCAGCTACGGGACTTACAATGAGCAGTTCTTC

abundance: many
j_gene: TRBJ2-3
v_gene: TRBV27
d_gene: NA
CDR3aa: CASSFLRDFRTDTQYF
CDR3nt: TGTGCCAGCAGTTTCCTACGGGACTTCCGCACAGATACGCAGTATTTT

abundance: many
j_gene: TRBJ2-3
v_gene: TRBV7-2
d_gene: NA
CDR3aa: CASSPLGPPDTQYF
CDR3nt: TGTGCCAGCAGCCCGTTGGGCCCCCCAGATACGCAGTATTTT

abundance: NA
j_gene: TRBJ2-3
v_gene: TRBV4-3
d_gene: TRBD1
CDR3aa: CASSQELGETGGSEADTQYF
CDR3nt: TGCGCCAGCAGCCAAGAATTGGGTGAGACAGGGGGCAGCGAGGCAGATACGCAGTATTTT

abundance: many
j_gene: TRBJ1-1
v_gene: TRBV20-1
d_gene: TRBD1
CDR3aa: CSARPSAGQTFLRTEAFF
CDR3nt: TGCAGTGCTAGACCATCCGCGGGACAGACCTTTTTGAGGACTGAAGCTTTCTTT

abundance: NA
j_gene: TRBJ2-2
v_gene: TRBV6-1
d_gene: NA
CDR3aa: CASSEEETFTGELFF
CDR3nt: TGTGCCAGCAGTGAAGAAGAAACTTTCACCGGGGAGCTGTTTTTT

abundance: few
j_gene: TRBJ1-3
v_gene: TRBV10-3
d_gene: NA
CDR3aa: CATWGAETGNTIYF
CDR3nt: TGTGCCACCTGGGGGGCCGAAACTGGAAACACCATATATTTT

abundance: few
j_gene: TRBJ1-2
v_gene: TRBV7-9
d_gene: TRBD1
CDR3aa: CASNRDRGSYGYTF
CDR3nt: TGTGCCAGCAATCGGGACAGGGGGAGCTATGGCTACACCTTC

abundance: NA
j_gene: TRBJ2-6
v_gene: TRBV6-5
d_gene: NA
CDR3aa: CATRPGSGANVLTF
CDR3nt: TGTGCCACCCGACCTGGATCCGGGGCCAACGTCCTGACTTTC

abundance: few
j_gene: TRBJ1-5
v_gene: TRBV5-1
d_gene: NA
CDR3aa: CASSSLLGLCPEARNQPQHF
CDR3nt: TGCGCCAGCAGCTCCCTGCTTGGTCTATGTCCCGAAGCAAGAAATCAGCCCCAGCATTTT

abundance: NA
j_gene: TRBJ2-7
v_gene: TRBV6-6
d_gene: NA
CDR3aa: CASSYRQAEEQYF
CDR3nt: TGTGCCAGCAGTTACCGACAGGCAGAGGAGCAGTACTTC